The following is a TCR beta chain sequence with its context. The antigen remains unidentified. This specimen belongs to a study of shared clonotypes between healthy human individuals. At the level of the study: The people who gave samples were a couple of women and a few men aged 18 to 49.

Donors, without exception, were Caucasian adults residing in Nashville, Tennessee. When samples were unsorted, tens of millions of PBMCs were used for genomic DNA. General study results and limits: The small donor group covered limited genetic and exposure diversity.

CDR1 KGHSH and CDR2 LQKENI come from the germline V gene. The V and J ends lost 3 bases and 14 bases, in that order; junction bases with no gene match: 9. The CDR3 has 12 amino acids. Clones were read by immunoSEQ multiplex PCR, and TCRdb kept only the in-frame ones, dropping some. The data show around 500,000 clones, with about 82% seen just once and 10% to 15% held by the top ten. The V call is TRBV18, the J call TRBJ1-2, with 7 positions matching TRBD1. The material sequenced was PBMCs. This TCR was sampled from a woman aged 40 to 50 in good health. Some clones in this sample may be carry-over from other donors' samples. The chain's CDR3 is CASSPFDRDQTF. CDR3 nucleotide sequence: TGTGCCAGCTCACCTTTCGACAGGGATCAAACCTTC. The full variable domain, with the rest looked up from reference TRBV18 and TRBJ1-2, is NAGVMQNPRHLVRRRGQEARLRCSPMKGHSHVYWYRQLPEEGLKFMVYLQKENIIDESGMPKERFSAEFPKEGPSILRIQQVVRGDSAAYFCASSPFDRDQTFGSGTRLTVV.